This paragraph reports one TCR beta chain. Its antigen is currently not known. No per-base quality is available; no much larger clone lies one base away. The CDR3 regions of human TCRbeta chains were analyzed by immunosequencing. In the paper's pipeline: Repertoire TCRs were checked for matches against a reference library of SARS-CoV-2-specific TCRs that had been generated using the MIRA antigen-specificity platform. Breadth meant the fraction of unique TCRs that were SARS-CoV-2-associated, whereas depth meant the fraction of total T cells that were SARS-CoV-2-associated. Using the MIRA data, each spike-specific TCR was mapped to the spike region that the TCR reacts to and placed in a CD4 or CD8 class. Log10-transformed breadth and depth values were compared by one-way ANOVA with Sidak's multiple comparisons tests. Held by TCRdb, this immuneACCESS table contains in-frame sequences only and omits some clones. Under half of the omission traces to an unresolved V gene where checked; the cause of the rest is unknown. V and J calls and clone size come straight from that table; D and trimming were deduced from the DNA. The sample table records approximately 30,000 clones; 92% of these occur just once. Over 7% of the sample is in the top ten clones.

This sample's time point label indicates: about 28 days (+/-7) after the second vaccine dose. AZD1222 recipients given second doses at about 4 weeks or at about 12 weeks were pooled, since spike-specific TCR depth and breadth were not found to differ between the two schedules. Vaccinee samples came from UK trials COV001 and COV002, including a single-blind randomized controlled phase 2/3 trial of AZD1222 (ChAdOx1 nCoV-19) in healthy adults. For TCRbeta chain sequencing, PBMC samples from trial participants were taken at day 0 and at day 28 after the second dose. The data derive from a study of T cell responses to AZD1222 COVID-19 vaccine (dated by TCRdb to the early 2020s). Some background on the complete study: A total of 233 trial participants underwent TCR sequencing, of whom nearly 210 had received two doses of AZD1222 and around 25 had received two doses of the MenACWY control vaccine. Trial participants were enrolled into age subgroups of 18-55, 56-69 and 70-plus years, which contained 148, 28 and 57 TCR-sequenced participants, respectively. The full study reports these points: The whole spike protein was spanned by vaccine-associated CD4 TCRs, and dominant responses were seen in regions 160-218 and 743-854. Only five to seven AZD1222 recipients were SARS-CoV-2 seropositive at baseline, limiting conclusions about previously exposed vaccinees. Participants were mostly white British, with more females than males. The authors suggested clonal diversity may have been underestimated. A significant rise in spike-specific TCR breadth and depth was observed after two AZD1222 doses relative to day 0 and relative to MenACWY recipients. Because no samples from the day 14 peak response were available, repertoires could be characterized only after the peak T cell response. Nearly half of unique spike-specific TCRs reportedly recognized epitopes outside regions mutated in the B.1.351 and B.1.1.7 variants. The 56-69-year group was small, and its depth increase did not reach significance, likely because of low power.

Via the germline V gene, CDR1 is LGHNA and CDR2 YSLEER. The CDR3 sequence holds 17 residues, the cysteine and phenylalanine included. Only CDR3 DNA is held: 51 bases, read in frame from base 1. Cut back by 1 base and 2 bases, the V and J ends lie 14 bases apart. The material was peripheral blood, obtained 28 days after the second AZD1222 dose. This TCR derives from an adult who received the AZD1222 COVID-19 vaccine. This chain is built from TRBV4-3 and TRBJ2-2; TRBD1 is perhaps the D gene, given 6 matching bases. Here is the DNA: TGCGCCAGCAGCCAAGGCTACGGGACACTAAACACCGGGGAGCTGTTTTTT. This codes for CASSQGYGTLNTGELFF.